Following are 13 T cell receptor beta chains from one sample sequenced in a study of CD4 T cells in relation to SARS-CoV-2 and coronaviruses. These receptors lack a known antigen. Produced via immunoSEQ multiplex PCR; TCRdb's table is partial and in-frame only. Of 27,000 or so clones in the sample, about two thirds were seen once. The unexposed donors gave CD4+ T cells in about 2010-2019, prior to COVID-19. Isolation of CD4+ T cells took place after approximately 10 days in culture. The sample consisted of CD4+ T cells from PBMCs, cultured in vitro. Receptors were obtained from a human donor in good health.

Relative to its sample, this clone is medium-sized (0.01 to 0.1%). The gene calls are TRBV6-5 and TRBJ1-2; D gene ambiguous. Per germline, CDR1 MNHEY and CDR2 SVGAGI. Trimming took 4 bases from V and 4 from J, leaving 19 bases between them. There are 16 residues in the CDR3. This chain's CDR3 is CASSSPRDGETYGYTF. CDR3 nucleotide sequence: TGTGCCAGCAGTTCCCCGAGGGATGGAGAGACCTATGGCTACACCTTC.

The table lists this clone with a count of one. CDR3 sequence: CASTLEPSSYNEQFF. Here the CDR3 DNA reads TGTGCCAGTACCCTGGAGCCAAGCTCCTACAATGAGCAGTTCTTC. J is TRBJ2-1 and V is TRBV19, with D hard to call. V lost 7 bases, J lost 0 bases, and 13 bases lay in between. Germline lookup yields CDR1 LNHDA and CDR2 SQIVND (reference sequence). There are 15 residues in the CDR3.

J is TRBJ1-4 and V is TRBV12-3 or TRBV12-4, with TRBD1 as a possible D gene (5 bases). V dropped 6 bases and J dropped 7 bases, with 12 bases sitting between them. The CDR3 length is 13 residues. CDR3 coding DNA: TGTGCCAGCAGAGGGCAGGGAGGTGAAAAACTGTTTTTT. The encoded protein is CASRGQGGEKLFF.

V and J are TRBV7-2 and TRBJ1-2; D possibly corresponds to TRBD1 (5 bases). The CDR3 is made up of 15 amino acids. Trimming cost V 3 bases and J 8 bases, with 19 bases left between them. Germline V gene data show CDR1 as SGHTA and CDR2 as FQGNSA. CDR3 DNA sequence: TGTGCCAGCAGCTTGGGGGATGTGCCATGGAGGGGCTACACCTTC. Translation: CASSLGDVPWRGYTF.

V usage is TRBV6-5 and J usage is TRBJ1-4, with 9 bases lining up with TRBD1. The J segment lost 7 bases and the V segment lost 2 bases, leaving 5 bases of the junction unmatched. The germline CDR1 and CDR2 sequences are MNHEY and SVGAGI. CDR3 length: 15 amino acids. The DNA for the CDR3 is TGTGCCAGCAGTTACCTACAGGGGGCCGGTGAAAAACTGTTTTTT. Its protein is CASSYLQGAGEKLFF.

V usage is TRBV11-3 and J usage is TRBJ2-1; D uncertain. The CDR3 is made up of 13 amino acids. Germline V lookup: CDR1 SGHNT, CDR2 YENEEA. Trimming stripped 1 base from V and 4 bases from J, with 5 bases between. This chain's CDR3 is CASSLAEYNEQFF. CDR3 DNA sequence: TGTGCCAGCAGCTTAGCCGAGTACAATGAGCAGTTCTTC.

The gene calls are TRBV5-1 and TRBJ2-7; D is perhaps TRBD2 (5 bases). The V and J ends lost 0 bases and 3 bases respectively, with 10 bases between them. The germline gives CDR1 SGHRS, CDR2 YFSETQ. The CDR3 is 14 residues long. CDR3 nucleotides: TGCGCCAGCAGCTTGGACCCCGGGATCTACGAGCAGTACTTC. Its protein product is CASSLDPGIYEQYF.

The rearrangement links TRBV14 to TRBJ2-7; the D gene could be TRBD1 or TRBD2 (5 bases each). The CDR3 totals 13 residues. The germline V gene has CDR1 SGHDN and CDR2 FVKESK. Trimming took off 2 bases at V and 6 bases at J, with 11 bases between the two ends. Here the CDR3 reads CASSQLRGSEQYF. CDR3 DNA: TGTGCCAGCAGCCAACTACGGGGCAGCGAGCAGTACTTC.

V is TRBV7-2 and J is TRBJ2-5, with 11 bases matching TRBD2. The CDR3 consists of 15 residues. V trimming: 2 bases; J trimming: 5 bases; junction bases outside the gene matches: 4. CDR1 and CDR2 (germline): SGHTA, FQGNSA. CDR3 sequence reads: CASSLKLAGVETQYF. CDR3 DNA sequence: TGTGCCAGCAGCTTAAAACTAGCGGGAGTTGAGACCCAGTACTTC.

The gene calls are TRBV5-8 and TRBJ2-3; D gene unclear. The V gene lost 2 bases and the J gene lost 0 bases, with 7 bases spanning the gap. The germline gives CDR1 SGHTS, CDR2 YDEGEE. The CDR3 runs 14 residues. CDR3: CASSFTGSTDTQYF. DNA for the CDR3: TGTGCCAGCAGCTTTACGGGTAGCACAGATACGCAGTATTTT.

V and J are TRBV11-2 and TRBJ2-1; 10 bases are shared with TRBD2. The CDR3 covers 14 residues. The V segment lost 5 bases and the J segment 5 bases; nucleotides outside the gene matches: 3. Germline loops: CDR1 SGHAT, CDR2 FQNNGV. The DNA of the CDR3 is TGTGCCAGCAGCGTTAGCGGGAGGAACAATGAGCAGTTCTTC. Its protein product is CASSVSGRNNEQFF.

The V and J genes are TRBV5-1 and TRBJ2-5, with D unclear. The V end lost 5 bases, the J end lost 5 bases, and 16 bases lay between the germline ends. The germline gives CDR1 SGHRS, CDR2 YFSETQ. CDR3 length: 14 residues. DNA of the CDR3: TGCGCCAGCAGGCAAACACTTTCGGGTGAGACCCAGTACTTC. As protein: CASRQTLSGETQYF.

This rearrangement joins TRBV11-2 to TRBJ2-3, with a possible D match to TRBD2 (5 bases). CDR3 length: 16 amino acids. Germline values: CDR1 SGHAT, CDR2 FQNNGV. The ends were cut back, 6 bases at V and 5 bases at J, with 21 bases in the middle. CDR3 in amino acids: CASSSSAWGVEDTQYF. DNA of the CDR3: TGTGCCAGCAGTTCATCGGCCTGGGGAGTAGAAGATACGCAGTATTTT.